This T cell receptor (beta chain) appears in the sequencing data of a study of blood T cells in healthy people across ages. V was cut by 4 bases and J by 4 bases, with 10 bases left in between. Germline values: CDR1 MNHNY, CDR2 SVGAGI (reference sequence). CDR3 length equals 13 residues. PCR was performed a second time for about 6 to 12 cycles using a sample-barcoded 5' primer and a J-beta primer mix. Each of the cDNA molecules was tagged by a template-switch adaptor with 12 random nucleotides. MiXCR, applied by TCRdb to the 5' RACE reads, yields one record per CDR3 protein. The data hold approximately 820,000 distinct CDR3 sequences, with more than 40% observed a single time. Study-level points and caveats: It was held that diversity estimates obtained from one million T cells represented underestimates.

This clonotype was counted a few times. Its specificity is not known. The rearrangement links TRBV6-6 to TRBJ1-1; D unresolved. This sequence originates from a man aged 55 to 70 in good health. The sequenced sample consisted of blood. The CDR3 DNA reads TGTGCCAGCAGTTCCAGCTCCGCCACTGAAGCTTTCTTT. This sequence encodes CASSSSSATEAFF.